The clone carrying this T cell receptor (beta chain) appeared a few times. The time point here: patch test 3, about 24 weeks after DPC sensitization. Treatment in this sample: therapeutic diphenylcyclopropenone sensitization with weekly scalp DPC. Germline V gene lookup returns CDR1 DFQATT and CDR2 SNEGSKA (reference sequence). V lost 0 bases, J lost 4 bases, and 18 bases lay in between. CDR3 size: 16 residues. This record comes from a study of human T cells and chemical hapten exposure. Across the study: DPC 0.01% went on the upper back by patch test, with reading at 6 days.

TCRdb recomputed calls from the RACE reads with MiXCR, one row per CDR3 protein. Here the sample spans more than 150,000 distinct CDR3 sequences, under 25% being singletons. The sequence derives from a woman aged 40 to 50 with alopecia areata. Some clones in this sample may be carry-over from other donors' samples. The chain joins TRBV20-1 to TRBJ1-2; no definite D call. The sample here was whole blood, taken in connection with sensitization to the hapten diphenylcyclopropenone (DPC). The CDR3 nucleotides read TGCAGTGCTAGAGATGCCGGTTTTCAGGATCTCTATGGCTACACCTTC. This sequence encodes CSARDAGFQDLYGYTF.